The next 27 T cell receptor beta chains were all read from a single sample in a study of regulatory T cells in long-lasting Graves disease. Building of the TCR beta libraries involved iRepertoire HTBI primers and Arm-PCR of CDR3 regions. TCRdb independently ran MiXCR on the multiplex PCR reads; one entry per CDR3 protein. The sample consists of around 480,000 distinct CDR3 sequences, about 16% of them appearing once. Stated time point: newly diagnosed GD, antithyroid drugs for less than 3 months. Construction of the TCR library relied on RNA isolated from PBMCs. These data were also filed under a second study, of T cells in Graves' hyperthyroidism and ophthalmopathy.

Material: peripheral blood mononuclear cells (PBMCs), obtained at new diagnosis, from a patient treated with antithyroid drugs. These receptors originate from a woman aged 40-65 years with Graves disease.

The gene calls are TRBV7-2 and TRBJ2-7; D tentatively reads TRBD1 or TRBD2 (5 bases each). The CDR3 is 15 residues long. CDR1 and CDR2 from the germline V gene are SGHTA and FQGNSA. V shed 5 bases and J shed 1 base, with 15 bases lying between them. CDR3 DNA: TGTGCCAGCAGCCCCTCCGGGACGGAATCCTACGAGCAGTACTTC. This encodes CASSPSGTESYEQYF.

This clonotype was found many times. The chain uses TRBV7-8 and TRBJ1-5; no clear D gene. V was cut by 4 bases and J by 0 bases, with 4 bases left in between. Germline assignment: CDR1 SGHVS and CDR2 FQNEAQ. The CDR3 runs to 13 residues. The CDR3 DNA follows: TGTGCCAGCAGCTACACTAGCAATCAGCCCCAGCATTTT. It specifies CASSYTSNQPQHF.

The chain recombines TRBV19 with TRBJ1-6; D not resolved. The CDR3 contains 14 residues. The germline gives CDR1 LNHDA, CDR2 SQIVND (reference sequence). Between the trimmed V and J ends, which lost 2 bases and 8 bases, there was a span of 10 bases. CDR3 sequence (DNA): TGTGCCAGTAGTATAAGTGGGAACGATTCACCCCTCCACTTT. Its protein product is CASSISGNDSPLHF.

This clonotype came up many times. This chain links TRBV5-1 with TRBJ2-1; D unresolved. Trimming shortened V by 0 bases and J by 6 bases, and 7 bases separated the two germline ends. This CDR3 spans 13 amino acids. Per germline, CDR1 SGHRS and CDR2 YFSETQ. The CDR3 protein is CASSLVHGNEQFF. In nucleotides, the CDR3 is TGCGCCAGCAGCTTGGTTCATGGCAATGAGCAGTTCTTC.

This clonotype was recorded at least ten times. This chain joins TRBV5-5 and TRBJ1-5; TRBD1 might be the D (5 bases). Germline CDR1 reads SGHKS; CDR2 reads YYEKEE (reference sequence). The V and J ends lost 0 bases and 9 bases respectively, with 22 bases between them. The CDR3 runs 17 residues. Here the CDR3 DNA reads TGTGCCAGCAGCTTGGTAACTACAAGGGACGCCGGGGGGCCCCAGCATTTT. This sequence encodes CASSLVTTRDAGGPQHF. Together with reference TRBV5-5 and TRBJ1-5, the CDR3 gives the full variable domain: DAGVTQSPTHLIKTRGQQVTLRCSPISGHKSVSWYQQVLGQGPQFIFQYYEKEERGRGNFPDRFSARQFPNYSSELNVNALLLGDSALYLCASSLVTTRDAGGPQHFGDGTRLSIL.

In its sample, this clonotype was seen many times. V and J are TRBV7-2 and TRBJ2-5; D is undetermined. Germline V lookup: CDR1 SGHTA, CDR2 FQGNSA. The CDR3 covers 15 residues. The V gene lost 5 bases and the J gene lost 10 bases, with 23 bases spanning the gap. The CDR3 protein is CASSPPPNPRDNQYF. CDR3 bases: TGTGCCAGCAGCCCCCCCCCCAATCCAAGAGACAACCAGTACTTC.

This clonotype came up many times. The rearrangement links TRBV12-3 or TRBV12-4 to TRBJ1-1, with D possibly being TRBD1 (5 bases). CDR3 length: 17 amino acids. Between the trimmed V and J ends, which lost 3 bases and 1 base, there was a span of 18 bases. The CDR3 sequence: CASSFDFRGGANTEAFF. The CDR3 region has the DNA TGTGCCAGCAGTTTTGATTTCCGAGGAGGGGCGAACACTGAAGCTTTCTTT.

This clonotype appeared many times. The chain has TRBV7-3 and TRBJ1-1; D is possibly TRBD1 (6 bases). The CDR3 contains 16 residues. Germline values: CDR1 SGHTA, CDR2 FQGTGA. Trimming removed 5 bases at V and 2 bases at J, with 18 bases between. CDR3 DNA sequence: TGTGCCAGCAGCCCCTCCACAAGGGGGGGAAACACTGAAGCTTTCTTT. Translation gives CASSPSTRGGNTEAFF.

Details on this clonotype: At one of its ends the junction is not consistent with the germline gene, which may arise from a read error. The genes are TRBV4-1 and TRBJ1-1; no clear D. The CDR3 extends over 15 amino acids. Germline V gene data show CDR1 as MGHRA and CDR2 as YSYEKL. CDR3 DNA sequence: TGTGCCAGCAGCCTCCGACACATCCAGAACACTGAAGCTTTCTTT. Translation: CASSLRHIQNTEAFF.

The V and J genes are TRBV29-1 and TRBJ1-1; tentatively, D is TRBD1 (5 bases). This CDR3 has 16 residues. Germline V gives CDR1 SQVTM, CDR2 ANQGSEA. V lost 4 bases and J 2 bases, leaving 20 bases between the germline ends. This chain's CDR3 is CSVAGAGGVSNTEAFF. The CDR3 DNA sequence: TGCAGCGTTGCTGGGGCCGGGGGGGTGTCAAACACTGAAGCTTTCTTT.

V and J are TRBV5-1 and TRBJ2-3, with D tentatively TRBD2 (6 bases). With 4 bases removed from V and 3 bases from J, the gap between germline ends came to 12 bases. Germline assignment: CDR1 SGHRS and CDR2 YFSETQ. The CDR3 length is 14 residues. The CDR3 nucleotides read TGCGCCAGCAGCAGGAGCCGGGGGACAGATACGCAGTATTTT. It translates to CASSRSRGTDTQYF.

This clonotype was recorded once. A read error is possible here, since a much larger clone lies one base away. This chain connects TRBV5-1 to TRBJ1-1, with D perhaps TRBD1 (5 bases). Per the germline V gene, CDR1 is SGHRS and CDR2 is YFSETQ. Trimming cost V 1 base and J 4 bases, with 17 bases left between them. The CDR3 runs 16 residues. The CDR3 region is CASSLRGPPGITEAFF. In DNA, the CDR3 is TGCGCCAGCAGCTTGAGAGGCCCCCCAGGGATCACTGAAGCTTTCTTT.

As concerns this clonotype: This sequence may be a read error, since a much larger clone differs from it by one base. The CDR3 protein is CASSYSPAETTQYF. CDR3 sequence (DNA): TGCGCCAGCAGCTACTCCCCAGCCGAGACGACCCAGTACTTC. The chain joins TRBV5-1 to TRBJ2-5, with no clear D. The CDR3 loop spans 14 amino acids. Germline lookup yields CDR1 SGHRS and CDR2 YFSETQ. V was pared by 3 bases and J by 7 bases, with 16 bases between.

This chain uses TRBV7-9 with TRBJ1-6; maybe TRBD1 (6 bases). Trimming took off 5 bases at V and 5 bases at J, with 16 bases between the two ends. CDR1 is SEHNR and CDR2 is FQNEAQ in the germline V gene (reference sequence). The CDR3 totals 16 residues. In nucleotides, the CDR3 is TGTGCCAGCAGCCGAACCAGGGGTTTAGATAATTCACCCCTCCACTTT. Its translation is CASSRTRGLDNSPLHF.

There are many counts of this clonotype. This chain connects TRBV3-1 to TRBJ2-7; 10 bases are shared with TRBD1. Germline trimming cut 4 bases from V and 2 bases from J; bases unmatched to any gene: 8. The CDR3 consists of 16 residues. Germline V CDR1 and CDR2: LGHDT, YNNKEL (reference sequence). In DNA form, the CDR3 reads TGTGCCAGCAGCCCCGGACAGGGGGACTTTACCTACGAGCAGTACTTC. As protein: CASSPGQGDFTYEQYF.

This clonotype came up a few times. The V call is TRBV29-1, the J call TRBJ2-1; tentative D call: TRBD2 (5 bases). The V end was cut by 7 bases, the J end by 0 bases, with 10 bases between. Per the germline V gene, CDR1 is SQVTM and CDR2 is ANQGSEA. The CDR3 is made up of 13 amino acids. This CDR3 is CSARLASYNEQFF. The DNA for the CDR3 is TGCAGCGCCCGCCTAGCCTCCTACAATGAGCAGTTCTTC.

The genes are TRBV27 and TRBJ1-6; D unresolved. CDR3 length equals 15 residues. Trimming shortened V by 7 bases and J by 8 bases, and 18 bases separated the two germline ends. Per the germline V gene, CDR1 is MNHEY and CDR2 is SMNVEV (reference sequence). CDR3 residues: CASTTYGVLDSPLHF. CDR3 bases: TGTGCCAGCACCACATATGGGGTTTTGGATTCACCCCTCCACTTT.

The chain joins TRBV12-3 or TRBV12-4 to TRBJ2-2; D is perhaps TRBD2 (5 bases). Trimming shortened V by 2 bases and J by 4 bases, and 8 bases separated the two germline ends. The CDR3 covers 14 residues. This CDR3 is CASSLRGPTGELFF. DNA of the CDR3: TGTGCCAGCAGTTTAAGAGGGCCCACCGGGGAGCTGTTTTTT.

To note about this clonotype: A read error is possible here, since a much larger clone lies one base away. This sequence joins TRBV29-1 and TRBJ2-7; D is possibly TRBD1 (6 bases). Deletions cut 6 bases from V and 6 bases from J, with 15 bases between. The CDR3 runs to 12 residues. In germline, CDR1 is SQVTM, CDR2 ANQGSEA. The CDR3 sequence is CSVCTGISEQYF. CDR3 nucleotide sequence: TGCAGCGTCTGCACAGGGATAAGCGAGCAGTACTTC.

This rearrangement joins TRBV6-1 to TRBJ2-5; a possible D gene is TRBD1 (5 bases). The V gene lost 6 bases and the J gene lost 1 base, with 15 bases spanning the gap. CDR1 MNHNS and CDR2 SASEGT come from the germline V gene. There are 15 residues in the CDR3. The CDR3 sequence: CASSPQARTQETQYF. The CDR3 coding sequence is TGTGCCAGCAGCCCACAGGCGAGGACCCAAGAGACCCAGTACTTC.

V usage is TRBV19 and J usage is TRBJ1-2; 11 nucleotides match TRBD1. Trimming removed 6 bases from V and 7 bases from J; junction bases left unmatched: 10. Germline values: CDR1 LNHDA, CDR2 SQIVND (reference sequence). The CDR3 is 15 amino acids. The CDR3 nucleotides read TGTGCCAGTAGCACGGTCGGGACAGGGGGGACTGGCTACACCTTC. Translating it yields CASSTVGTGGTGYTF. Using reference TRBV19 and TRBJ1-2 for the parts outside the CDR3, the full variable domain is DGGITQSPKYLFRKEGQNVTLSCEQNLNHDAMYWYRQDPGQGLRLIYYSQIVNDFQKGDIAEGYSVSREKKESFPLTVTSAQKNPTAFYLCASSTVGTGGTGYTFGSGTRLTVV.

With respect to this clonotype: A single base is all that separates this from a far larger clone, so a read error is likely. V and J are TRBV12-3 or TRBV12-4 and TRBJ2-1, with D tentatively TRBD2 (5 bases). This CDR3 comprises 10 residues. The CDR3 sequence is CASSEREQLF. In DNA, the CDR3 is TGTGCCAGCAGTGAGAGGGAGCAGCTCTTC.

The chain employs TRBV5-1 and TRBJ2-3; D is unresolved. Germline V lookup: CDR1 SGHRS, CDR2 YFSETQ. Trimming pared 4 bases from V and 2 bases from J, leaving 8 bases between. CDR3 size: 13 residues. Here the CDR3 reads CASSPRDTDTQYF. The CDR3 DNA reads TGCGCCAGCAGCCCTAGAGACACAGATACGCAGTATTTT.

This clonotype has ten or more counts. The chain uses TRBV3-1 and TRBJ2-5, with D hard to call. Germline V gives CDR1 LGHDT, CDR2 YNNKEL (reference sequence). CDR3 length equals 13 residues. With 1 base removed from V and 1 base from J, the gap between germline ends came to 4 bases. The chain's CDR3 is CASSQGGQETQYF. In DNA, the CDR3 is TGTGCCAGCAGCCAAGGAGGCCAAGAGACCCAGTACTTC.

Turning to this clonotype: Just one base apart from a much larger clone, this may be a read error. V is TRBV5-1 and J is TRBJ2-3; tentatively, D is TRBD1 (5 bases). The V gene's germline CDR1 is SGHRS and CDR2 YFSETQ. The CDR3 runs 14 residues. The V end lost 2 bases, the J end lost 4 bases, and 11 bases lay between the germline ends. CDR3 residues: CASSFEQGSDTQYF. The CDR3 DNA sequence: TGCGCCAGCAGCTTCGAGCAGGGATCAGATACGCAGTATTTT.

The chain recombines TRBV5-1 with TRBJ2-3, with 16 bases matching TRBD2. The CDR3 spans 17 residues. Unmatched junction bases numbered 6, after V lost 4 bases and J lost 4 bases. In germline, CDR1 is SGHRS, CDR2 YFSETQ. The chain's CDR3 is CASSTGTSGGVADTQYF. The CDR3 DNA sequence: TGCGCCAGCAGCACTGGGACTAGCGGGGGGGTAGCAGATACGCAGTATTTT.

This clonotype was observed a handful of times. A much larger clone is a single base away; this may be a read error. J is TRBJ1-2 and V is TRBV28; 7 bases map to TRBD1. This CDR3 region has 13 residues. Germline CDR1 is MDHEN and CDR2 is SYDVKM. The CDR3 loop is CASISGGEAGHTF. The CDR3 nucleotides read TGTGCCAGCATCTCAGGGGGGGAGGCTGGCCACACCTTC.